The 2 T cell receptor beta chains below were found in one sample sequenced in a study of T-cell memory formation after mild COVID-19. TCRdb reprocessed the 5' RACE reads via MiXCR and lists one record per CDR3 protein. The sample consists of fewer than 600,000 distinct CDR3 sequences, roughly a fifth of them appearing once. The specimen was PBMCs or a T cell subset sorted from them (not recorded which). These receptors were collected from an adult woman who had mild COVID-19 (a few samples of this study predate the infection). Cell type and time point are not known.

This rearrangement joins TRBV10-2 to TRBJ1-5; possibly TRBD1 for D (6 bases). CDR1 WSHSY and CDR2 SAAADI come from the germline V gene. V dropped 6 bases and J dropped 0 bases, with 9 bases sitting between them. This CDR3 region has 14 residues. CDR3 in DNA: TGCGCCAGCAGGACAGGCCCTAGCAATCAGCCCCAGCATTTT. It yields the protein CASRTGPSNQPQHF.

This chain connects TRBV7-8 to TRBJ1-1; D might be TRBD1 (5 bases). This CDR3 is built from 15 residues. V dropped 5 bases and J dropped 2 bases, with 15 bases sitting between them. Germline assignment: CDR1 SGHVS and CDR2 FQNEAQ. The CDR3 spells CASSLRAGLNTEAFF. The CDR3 nucleotides are TGTGCCAGCAGCCTGAGGGCAGGGCTTAACACTGAAGCTTTCTTT. The full variable domain, rest sourced from reference TRBV7-8 and TRBJ1-1, is GAGVSQSPRYKVAKRGQDVALRCDPISGHVSLFWYQQALGQGPEFLTYFQNEAQLDKSGLPSDRFFAERPEGSVSTLKIQRTQQEDSAVYLCASSLRAGLNTEAFFGQGTRLTVV.